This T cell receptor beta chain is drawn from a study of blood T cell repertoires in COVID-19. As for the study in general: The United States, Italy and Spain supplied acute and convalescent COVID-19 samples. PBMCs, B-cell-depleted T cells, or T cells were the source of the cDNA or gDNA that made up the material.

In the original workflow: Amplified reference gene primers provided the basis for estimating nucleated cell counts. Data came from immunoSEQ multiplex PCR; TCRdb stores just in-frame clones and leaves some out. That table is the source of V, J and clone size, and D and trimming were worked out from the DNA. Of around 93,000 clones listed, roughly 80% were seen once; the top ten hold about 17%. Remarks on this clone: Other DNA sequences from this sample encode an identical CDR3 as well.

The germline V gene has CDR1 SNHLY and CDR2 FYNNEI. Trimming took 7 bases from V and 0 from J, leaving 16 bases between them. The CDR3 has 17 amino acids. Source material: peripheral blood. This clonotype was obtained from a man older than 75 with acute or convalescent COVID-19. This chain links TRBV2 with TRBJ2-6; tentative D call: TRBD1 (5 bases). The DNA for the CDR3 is TGTGCCAGCACCCCCCGAACAGGTAACTCTGGGGCCAACGTCCTGACTTTC. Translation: CASTPRTGNSGANVLTF. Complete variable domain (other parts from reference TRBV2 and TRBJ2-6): EPEVTQTPSHQVTQMGQEVILRCVPISNHLYFYWYRQILGQKVEFLVSFYNNEISEKSEIFDDQFSVERPDGSNFTLKIRSTKLEDSAMYFCASTPRTGNSGANVLTFGAGSRLTVL.